This T cell receptor (beta chain) was retrieved from a study of Ad26.COV2.S vaccination and SARS-CoV-2 variants. This table comes from immunoSEQ multiplex PCR, and its TCRdb copy is limited to in-frame clones, with some not included. The table has 500,000 or so clones, around 90% seen once; the top ten hold around 13%. The treatment here: over 15 received Ad26.COV2.S at low or high dose, single or two shots; about 5 received placebo; per-sample allocation not given. Collection of the samples took place on day 63 after the first injection of vaccine or placebo. Germline values: CDR1 SEHNR, CDR2 FQNEAQ (reference sequence). The V and J ends lost 4 bases and 7 bases, in that order; junction bases with no gene match: 7. CDR3 length: 15 residues.

The origin of this receptor is a person between 18 and 59 years old who received the Ad26.COV2.S COVID-19 vaccine or a placebo. V usage is TRBV7-9 and J usage is TRBJ1-6; 7 nucleotides line up with TRBD1. Specimen: peripheral blood, collected in a trial of Ad26.COV2.S vaccine versus placebo. CDR3 sequence: CASSSWDSENSPLHF. In nucleotides, the CDR3 is TGTGCCAGCAGCTCTTGGGACAGCGAGAATTCACCCCTCCACTTT.